These 9 T cell receptor beta chains were sequenced from one sample in a study of OX40 agonist ivuxolimab in advanced cancers. Profiling relied on immunoSEQ multiplex PCR, and the TCRdb table lists in-frame clones only, not all of them. The sample has about 77,000 clones; 81% are singletons. The sample in question was CD4+ or CD8+ T cells sorted from blood, obtained in a trial of the OX40 agonist ivuxolimab. The source is an adult with an advanced solid tumor such as melanoma, head and neck, liver or kidney cancer.

The chain recombines TRBV4-1 with TRBJ2-3, with TRBD1 as a possible D gene (5 bases). This CDR3 comprises 17 residues. Trimming shortened V by 0 bases and J by 2 bases, and 15 bases separated the two germline ends. From germline, CDR1 is MGHRA and CDR2 YSYEKL. CDR3 sequence reads: CASSQESRGTYTDTQYF. Here the CDR3 DNA reads TGCGCCAGCAGCCAAGAATCTAGGGGAACCTACACAGATACGCAGTATTTT.

The chain uses TRBV2 and TRBJ2-7; the match to TRBD2 covers 8 bases. In germline, CDR1 is SNHLY, CDR2 FYNNEI. The CDR3 loop spans 13 amino acids. After removal of 7 bases from V and 7 bases from J, the junction contained 9 bases not matched to a gene. The CDR3 loop is CASTEREGPEQYF. DNA of the CDR3: TGTGCCAGCACGGAACGGGAGGGCCCAGAGCAGTACTTC.

On this clone itself: This may be a read error: a much more frequent sequence differs by one nucleotide. In the same sample, other DNA sequences code for this CDR3. This sequence joins TRBV5-4 and TRBJ1-1, with TRBD1 as a possible D gene (5 bases). CDR1 SGHNT and CDR2 YYREEE come from the germline V gene (reference sequence). The CDR3 contains 16 residues. V was pared by 4 bases and J by 1 base, with 17 bases between. The CDR3 bases are TGTGCCAGCAGCCAAGATACTGCCGGGGGGAACACTGAAGCTTTCTTT. As protein: CASSQDTAGGNTEAFF.

The J gene is TRBJ1-1, the V gene TRBV9, with TRBD1 matching over 7 bases. V lost 4 bases to trimming and J lost 0 bases; unmatched junction nucleotides: 6. This CDR3 comprises 15 residues. In germline, CDR1 is SGDLS, CDR2 YYNGEE. CDR3 sequence (DNA): TGTGCCAGCAGCCCCCAGGGGGATTTGAACACTGAAGCTTTCTTT. This gives the protein CASSPQGDLNTEAFF.

As concerns this clone: The junction departs from germline at one end; a sequencing error may be responsible. This chain connects TRBV6-1 to TRBJ1-2; perhaps TRBD1 as D (5 bases). The CDR3 consists of 11 residues. CDR1 and CDR2 (germline): MNHNS, SASEGT. CDR3 amino acids: CAGRVGYGYTF. CDR3 coding DNA: TGTGCCGGCAGGGTGGGCTATGGCTACACCTTC.

This chain uses TRBV30 with TRBJ2-1; D is undetermined. The CDR3 contains 11 residues. Looked up from germline, CDR1 is GTSNPN and CDR2 is SVGIG (reference sequence). V shed 1 base and J shed 8 bases, with 6 bases lying between them. The CDR3 loop reads CAWSGADEQFF. CDR3 nucleotide sequence: TGTGCCTGGAGTGGGGCGGATGAGCAGTTCTTC.

This chain links TRBV7-8 with TRBJ1-5; 7 nucleotides match TRBD1. Germline V CDR1 and CDR2: SGHVS, FQNEAQ. CDR3 length: 15 residues. Trimming cost V 5 bases and J 5 bases; bases outside gene matches: 9. CDR3 in amino acids: CASSPRQGGHQPQHF. The CDR3 nucleotides are TGTGCCAGCAGCCCTCGACAGGGTGGTCATCAGCCCCAGCATTTT.

V and J are TRBV7-9 and TRBJ2-6; D gene uncertain. Between the trimmed V and J ends, which lost 5 bases and 5 bases, there was a span of 22 bases. Germline CDR1 reads SEHNR; CDR2 reads FQNEAQ (reference sequence). CDR3 length: 18 amino acids. The DNA of the CDR3 is TGTGCCAGCAGCGTATACATATACCAACAAAGTCGGGCCAACGTCCTGACTTTC. Translating it yields CASSVYIYQQSRANVLTF.

This clone was picked up one time. J is TRBJ1-1 and V is TRBV6-5; the D gene is possibly TRBD1 (5 bases). Germline V lookup: CDR1 MNHEY, CDR2 SVGAGI. V was trimmed by 6 bases and J by 8 bases, leaving 10 bases between them. The CDR3 is 11 amino acids. This chain's CDR3 is CASSQGQEAFF. As DNA, the CDR3 is TGTGCCAGCAGCCAAGGACAAGAAGCTTTCTTT.